Listed below are T cell receptor beta chains from one sample, sequenced in a study of cytomegalovirus exposure and HLA in healthy donors. TCRdb keeps only in-frame clones here, not all; method: immunoSEQ multiplex PCR. Of fewer than 400,000 clones listed, 75% to 90% were seen once; the top ten hold around 0.8%. Material for sequencing was PBMCs. The receptors stem from a woman aged 18-30 years in good health and CMV-seronegative. The CDR3 runs from the conserved cysteine through the conserved F or W. Each record gives: J gene, D gene, clone size, V gene, CDR3 DNA, CDR3 protein. D genes are given only for firm matches. Expanded clones are given a class, and other clones once, few, many or no size at all.

>TRBJ2-2|NA|NA|TRBV4-3
TGCGCCAGCAGCCCTCTGGGAGGGGGCACCGGGGAGCTGTTTTTT
CASSPLGGGTGELFF
>TRBJ1-1|TRBD1|NA|TRBV5-4
TGTGCCAGCAGCCTAAACAGGGGGAGGACTGAAGCTTTCTTT
CASSLNRGRTEAFF
>TRBJ2-7|NA|NA|TRBV18
TGTGCCAGCTCACGGCCACCCGACTACGAGCAGTACTTC
CASSRPPDYEQYF
>TRBJ1-5|NA|NA|TRBV27
TGTGCCAGCAGTCTCGCCAGTGAAAGCAATCAGCCCCAGCATTTT
CASSLASESNQPQHF
>TRBJ2-1|TRBD2|NA|TRBV27
TGTGCCAGCAGTCTCCAGCGGGAGTCGCACAATGAGCAGTTCTTC
CASSLQRESHNEQFF
>TRBJ2-1|TRBD2|NA|TRBV7-3
TGTGCCAGCAGCTTAATGGGACTAGCGGAGAATGAGCAGTTCTTC
CASSLMGLAENEQFF
>TRBJ1-2|TRBD1|once|TRBV9
TGTGCCAGCAGCGTAGGGGACAGCATCTATGGCTACACCTTC
CASSVGDSIYGYTF
>TRBJ2-7|NA|NA|TRBV5-4
TGTGCCAGCAGCTTGATCGGGCAGACTAGTCGGGCCTACGAGCAGTACTTC
CASSLIGQTSRAYEQYF
>TRBJ1-2|NA|NA|TRBV5-5
TGTGCCAGCAGCCCAGGACAGAGGGGCTACACCTTC
CASSPGQRGYTF
>TRBJ2-7|NA|NA|TRBV5-8
TGTGCCAGCAGCACCAACTCGGGATTCGAGCAGTACTTC
CASSTNSGFEQYF
>TRBJ2-7|TRBD1|NA|TRBV4-1
TGCGCCAGCAGCCCCCAGGGGGCGACTATCTACGAGCAGTACTTC
CASSPQGATIYEQYF
>TRBJ2-7|NA|NA|TRBV5-6
TGTGCCAGCAGCCTGGACAGCCTCATTCCGTACGAGCAGTACTTC
CASSLDSLIPYEQYF
>TRBJ2-1|NA|NA|TRBV19
TGTGCCAGTAGTTTCCCGGACTCCCCCGGGGAGCAGTTCTTC
CASSFPDSPGEQFF
>TRBJ2-2|TRBD2|NA|TRBV5-1
TGCGCCAGCAGCTCAACCACACCGGGACTAGCTCCCGGGGAGCTGTTTTTT
CASSSTTPGLAPGELFF
>TRBJ2-7|NA|NA|TRBV5-6
TGTGCCAGCAGCTTTCTCGGCGAGCAGTACTTC
CASSFLGEQYF
>TRBJ2-7|NA|NA|TRBV27
TGTGCCAGCAGTTTATTGGGCAGGGGTAGCGAGCAGTACTTC
CASSLLGRGSEQYF
>TRBJ2-7|NA|NA|TRBV25-1
TGTGCCAGCAGTGAATATATCGGGGTGGGGCAGTACTTC
CASSEYIGVGQYF
>TRBJ1-4|TRBD1|NA|TRBV4-3
TGCGCCAGCAGCCAAGGGGGCCCACAGGGGAGGCATGAAAAACTGTTTTTT
CASSQGGPQGRHEKLFF
>TRBJ1-2|TRBD1|NA|TRBV6-4
TGTGCCAGCAGTGACTTTCCAGGGGGCGCAGGTGGCTACACCTTC
CASSDFPGGAGGYTF
>TRBJ2-7|TRBD1|NA|TRBV11-2
TGTGCCAGCAGCCAGACAGGGCCCCACGAGCAGTACTTC
CASSQTGPHEQYF
>TRBJ2-3|TRBD2|NA|TRBV2
TGTGCCAGCAGTGAGGAGGGACTAGCGGGAGTGTGGACAGATACGCAGTATTTT
CASSEEGLAGVWTDTQYF
>TRBJ2-2|TRBD1|NA|TRBV5-1
TGCGCCAGCGGCACAGGGGCCGTGAACACCGGGGAGCTGTTTTTT
CASGTGAVNTGELFF
>TRBJ2-7|NA|NA|TRBV6-5
TGTGCCAGCAGGACCGGGGGATGGGGGGAGCAGTACTTC
CASRTGGWGEQYF